This T cell receptor beta chain was identified in a study of cytomegalovirus exposure and HLA in healthy donors. Points from the study as a whole: Subsequent analysis found a tendency for first-cohort TCR clusters to co-occur within the 120 or so validation repertoires. In vitro data verified three CMV-associated chains as specific for CMV antigens. Generally TCR sequences proved uncommon, though certain public TCRs appeared in numerous donors. The study recorded 150 to 200 TCR beta chains that were cytomegalovirus-associated.

Details on this clone: Its matching antigen is unknown.

Per germline, CDR1 SQVTM and CDR2 ANQGSEA. The CDR3 runs to 12 residues. Only in-frame clones appear in the TCRdb table, and some are missing; sequencing was by immunoSEQ multiplex PCR. The sample contains about 64,000 clones, around nine tenths of which appear only once. Sequencing was done on a sample of PBMCs. This clonotype was obtained from a woman under 30 in good health and CMV-seronegative. The genes are TRBV29-1 and TRBJ2-3, with 7 bases matching TRBD2. Here the CDR3 reads CSGASGTDTQYF. Written as DNA, the CDR3 is TGCAGTGGGGCTAGCGGTACAGATACGCAGTATTTT.